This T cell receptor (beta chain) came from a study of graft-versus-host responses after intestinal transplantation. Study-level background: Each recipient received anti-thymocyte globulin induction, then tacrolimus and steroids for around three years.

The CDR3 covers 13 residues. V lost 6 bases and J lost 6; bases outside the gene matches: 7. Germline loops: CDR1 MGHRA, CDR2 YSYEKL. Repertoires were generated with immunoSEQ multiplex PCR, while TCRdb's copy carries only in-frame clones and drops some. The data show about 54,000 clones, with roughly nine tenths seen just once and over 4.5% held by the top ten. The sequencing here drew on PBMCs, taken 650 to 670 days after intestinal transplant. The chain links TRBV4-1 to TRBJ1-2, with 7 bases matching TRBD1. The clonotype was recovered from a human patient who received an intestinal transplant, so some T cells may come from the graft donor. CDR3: CASRARGGDGYTF. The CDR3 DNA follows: TGCGCCAGCAGGGCCAGGGGGGGGGATGGCTACACCTTC.